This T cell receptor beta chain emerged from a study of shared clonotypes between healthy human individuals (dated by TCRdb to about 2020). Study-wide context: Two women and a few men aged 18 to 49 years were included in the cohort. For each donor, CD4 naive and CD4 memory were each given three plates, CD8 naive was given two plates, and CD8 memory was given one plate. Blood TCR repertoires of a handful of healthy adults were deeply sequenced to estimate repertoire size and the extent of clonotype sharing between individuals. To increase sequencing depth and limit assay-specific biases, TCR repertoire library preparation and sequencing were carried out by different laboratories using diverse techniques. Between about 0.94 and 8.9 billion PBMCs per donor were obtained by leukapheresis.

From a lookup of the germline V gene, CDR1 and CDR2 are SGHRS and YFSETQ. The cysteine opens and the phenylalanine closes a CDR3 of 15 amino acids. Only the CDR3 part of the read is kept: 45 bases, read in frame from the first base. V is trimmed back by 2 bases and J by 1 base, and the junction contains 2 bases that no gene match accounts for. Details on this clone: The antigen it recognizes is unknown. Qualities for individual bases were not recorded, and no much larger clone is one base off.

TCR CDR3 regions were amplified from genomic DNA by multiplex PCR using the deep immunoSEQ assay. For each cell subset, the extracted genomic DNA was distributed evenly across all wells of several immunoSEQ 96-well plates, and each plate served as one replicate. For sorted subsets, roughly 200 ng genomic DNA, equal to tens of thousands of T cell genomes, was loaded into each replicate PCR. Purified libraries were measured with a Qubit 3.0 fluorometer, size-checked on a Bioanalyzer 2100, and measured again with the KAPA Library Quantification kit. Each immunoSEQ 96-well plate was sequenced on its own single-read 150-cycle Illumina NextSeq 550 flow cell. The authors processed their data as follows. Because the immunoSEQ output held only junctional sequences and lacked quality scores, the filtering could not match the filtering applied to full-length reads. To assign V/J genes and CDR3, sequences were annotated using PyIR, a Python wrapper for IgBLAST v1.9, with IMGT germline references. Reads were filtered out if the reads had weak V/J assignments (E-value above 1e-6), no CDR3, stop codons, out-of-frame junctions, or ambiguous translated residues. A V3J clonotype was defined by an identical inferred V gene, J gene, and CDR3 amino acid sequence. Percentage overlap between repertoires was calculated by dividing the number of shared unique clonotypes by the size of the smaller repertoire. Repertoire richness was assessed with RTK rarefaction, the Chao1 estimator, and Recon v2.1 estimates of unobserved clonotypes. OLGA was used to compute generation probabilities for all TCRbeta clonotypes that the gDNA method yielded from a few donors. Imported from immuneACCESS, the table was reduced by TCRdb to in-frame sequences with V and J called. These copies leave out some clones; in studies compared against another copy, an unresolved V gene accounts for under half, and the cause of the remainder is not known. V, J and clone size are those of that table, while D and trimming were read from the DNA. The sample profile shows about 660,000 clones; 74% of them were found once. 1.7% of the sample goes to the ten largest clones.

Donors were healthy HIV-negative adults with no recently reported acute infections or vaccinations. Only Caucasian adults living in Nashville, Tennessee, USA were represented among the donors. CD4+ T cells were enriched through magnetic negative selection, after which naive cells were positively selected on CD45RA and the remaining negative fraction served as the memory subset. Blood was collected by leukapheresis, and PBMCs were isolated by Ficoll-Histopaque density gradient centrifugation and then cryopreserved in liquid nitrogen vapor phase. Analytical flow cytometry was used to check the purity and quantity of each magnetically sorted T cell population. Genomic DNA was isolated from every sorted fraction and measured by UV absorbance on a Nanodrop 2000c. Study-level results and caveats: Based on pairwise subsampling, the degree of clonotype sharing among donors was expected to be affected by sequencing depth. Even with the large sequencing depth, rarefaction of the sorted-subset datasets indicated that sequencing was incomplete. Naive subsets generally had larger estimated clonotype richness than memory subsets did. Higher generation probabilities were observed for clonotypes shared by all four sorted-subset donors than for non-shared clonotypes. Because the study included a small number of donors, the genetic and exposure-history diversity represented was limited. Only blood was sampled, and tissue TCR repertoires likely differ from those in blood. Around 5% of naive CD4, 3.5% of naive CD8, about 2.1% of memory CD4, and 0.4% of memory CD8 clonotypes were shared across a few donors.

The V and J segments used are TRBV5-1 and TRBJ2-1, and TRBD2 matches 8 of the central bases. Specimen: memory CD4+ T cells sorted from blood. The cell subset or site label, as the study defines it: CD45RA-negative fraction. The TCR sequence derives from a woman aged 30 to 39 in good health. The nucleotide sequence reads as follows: TGCGCCAGCAGCTTAGCGGGAGAATCCTACAATGAGCAGTTCTTC. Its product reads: CASSLAGESYNEQFF.